The source of this T cell receptor beta chain is a study of T-cell memory formation after mild COVID-19. TCRdb re-analysed the 5' RACE reads in MiXCR, keeping a single row per CDR3 protein. This table holds about 210,000 distinct CDR3 sequences, around 27% found once. Deletions cut 3 bases from V and 4 bases from J, with 9 bases between. The CDR3 is 13 amino acids. Germline CDR1 is WSHSY and CDR2 is SAAADI. The source of this sequence is an adult woman who had mild COVID-19 (a few samples of this study predate the infection). Cell type and time point are not known. The V gene is TRBV10-2, the J gene TRBJ1-1; the D is unclear. Sample: PBMCs or a T cell subset sorted from them (not recorded which). The CDR3 loop reads CASSDGRGTEAFF. The CDR3 DNA follows: TGCGCCAGCAGTGATGGAAGAGGCACTGAAGCTTTCTTT.